This T cell receptor (beta chain) was observed in a study of regulatory T cells. Amplification used 52 TRBV primers and 13 TRBJ primers. Method: immunoSEQ multiplex PCR; TCRdb's copy keeps in-frame clones and lacks some. The sample has tens of thousands of clones; approximately 93% are singletons. General study points: Shannon entropy was nonsignificantly lower in patient CD8+ T cells than control CD8+ cells. Regulatory T cells showed the strongest V-J pair restriction and V/J gene skewing among patient repertoires.

Patients, 2 to 39 years old, had expanded memory T-cell proportions. On this clone: Its matching antigen is unknown.

V gave up 5 bases and J gave up 1 base, with 12 bases separating them. Germline values: CDR1 MDHEN, CDR2 SYDVKM. The CDR3 length is 15 residues. Source material: CD8+ T cells sorted from blood. This receptor was obtained from a child aged 2-15 years with CD3G deficiency. V usage is TRBV28 and J usage is TRBJ2-1; D is possibly TRBD2 (5 bases). The chain's CDR3 is CASSPERTSYNEQFF. The CDR3, as DNA: TGTGCCAGCAGTCCTGAACGGACTTCCTACAATGAGCAGTTCTTC.